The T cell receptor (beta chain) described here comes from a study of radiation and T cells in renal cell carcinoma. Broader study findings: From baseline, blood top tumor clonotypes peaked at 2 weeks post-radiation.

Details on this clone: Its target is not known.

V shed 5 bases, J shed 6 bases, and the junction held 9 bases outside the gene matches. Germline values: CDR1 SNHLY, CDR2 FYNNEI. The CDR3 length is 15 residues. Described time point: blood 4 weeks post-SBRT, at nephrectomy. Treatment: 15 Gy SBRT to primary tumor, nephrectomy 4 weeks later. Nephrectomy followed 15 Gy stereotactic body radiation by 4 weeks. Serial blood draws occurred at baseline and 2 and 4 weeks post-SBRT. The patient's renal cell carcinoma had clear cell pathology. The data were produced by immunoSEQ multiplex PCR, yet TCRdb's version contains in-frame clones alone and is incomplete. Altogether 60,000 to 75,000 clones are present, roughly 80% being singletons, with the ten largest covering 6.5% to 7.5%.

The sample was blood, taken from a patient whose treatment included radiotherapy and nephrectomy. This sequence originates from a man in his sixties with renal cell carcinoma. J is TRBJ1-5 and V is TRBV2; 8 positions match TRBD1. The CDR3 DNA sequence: TGTGCCAGCAGTCCTTTACAGGGGGGCAGTCAGCCCCAGCATTTT. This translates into CASSPLQGGSQPQHF.